Each of the 28 T cell receptor beta chains below was sequenced from the same sample in a study of T cell clonality in common variable immunodeficiency. The repertoire was sequenced with immunoSEQ multiplex PCR; TCRdb's copy has only in-frame clones and lacks some. The sample is made up of about 40,000 clones, none counted only once. The sample taken for sequencing was peripheral blood mononuclear cells. The receptor set was obtained from a person aged 18 to 75 in good health.

With respect to this clone: Sequencing ends 3 residues short of the CDR3 end; the germline J gene provides the rest. V and J are TRBV13 and TRBJ2-3; 10 bases map to TRBD2. Germline CDR1 and CDR2: PRHDT and FYEKMQ (reference sequence). This CDR3 region has 14 residues. V was clipped by 6 bases and J by 4 bases; unmatched bases: 4. The CDR3 bases that were read are TGTGCCAGCAGACCTAGCGGGAGTGCAGATACG. Translating gives CASRPSGSADT. The CDR3 reads in full as CASRPSGSADTQYF.

This clone showed up many times. Read coverage stops 3 residues before the CDR3 terminus; the germline J gene supplies the remainder. This chain joins TRBV30 and TRBJ1-6; possible D gene TRBD1, 5 bases. The CDR3 covers 16 residues. Germline CDR1 is GTSNPN and CDR2 is SVGIG (reference sequence). V was cut by 3 bases and J by 6 bases, with 18 bases left in between. The CDR3 DNA, read in part, is TGTGCCTGGAGCGCCTCAGGGTTAATCGGTAATTCACCC. Its protein product is CAWSASGLIGNSP. In full, the CDR3 is CAWSASGLIGNSPLHF.

The sample holds a few counts of this clone. The read halts 3 residues ahead of the CDR3 end, with the missing end drawn from the germline J gene. The chain has TRBV19 and TRBJ1-6; D uncertain. CDR3 length equals 13 residues. Trimming pared 0 bases from V and 8 bases from J, leaving 5 bases between. Germline V lookup: CDR1 LNHDA, CDR2 SQIVND (reference sequence). Partial CDR3 DNA: TGTGCCAGTAGTATAGATAGGGATTCACCC. It codes for CASSIDRDSP. The CDR3, in full, reads CASSIDRDSPLHF.

The table lists this clone with many counts. The CDR3 extends 3 residues past the end of the read, so its final part is completed from the germline J gene. This chain links TRBV19 with TRBJ1-6, with D possibly TRBD1 on 5 matching bases. Germline V CDR1 and CDR2: LNHDA, SQIVND (reference sequence). This CDR3 is built from 15 residues. Trimming cost V 7 bases and J 6 bases, with 16 bases left between them. CDR3 residues: CASTQSQAVNSPLHF. The covered CDR3 bases are TGTGCCAGTACTCAGTCACAGGCGGTTAATTCACCC.

This clone was counted ten times or more. The read ends 3 residues before the CDR3 terminus; that terminus is restored from the germline J gene. The chain employs TRBV7-3 and TRBJ2-3, with a possible D match to TRBD1 (8 bases). The CDR3 totals 14 residues. Germline V lookup: CDR1 SGHTA, CDR2 FQGTGA. The germline V and J ends were trimmed by 5 bases and 4 bases, with 13 bases remaining between them. The chain's CDR3 is CASSPQGGADTQYF. The sequenced part of the CDR3 DNA is TGTGCCAGCAGCCCACAGGGGGGGGCAGATACG.

There are many counts of this clone. The sequenced fragment ends 3 residues before the CDR3 boundary, so the rest is inferred from the germline J gene. The chain uses TRBV5-4 and TRBJ1-4; 8 bases map to TRBD1. This CDR3 is built from 15 residues. Germline loops: CDR1 SGHNT, CDR2 YYREEE (reference sequence). The V gene end was trimmed by 4 bases and the J gene end by 6 bases; junction bases not matched to a gene: 8. The sequenced part of the CDR3 DNA is TGTGCCAGCAGCCCCAGACAGGGGATGGATGAAAAA. Amino acids: CASSPRQGMDEK. The CDR3 as a whole reads CASSPRQGMDEKLFF. Filled out from reference TRBV5-4 and TRBJ1-4, the complete variable domain reads ETGVTQSPTHLIKTRGQQVTLRCSSQSGHNTVSWYQQALGQGPQFIFQYYREEENGRGNFPPRFSGLQFPNYSSELNVNALELDDSALYLCASSPRQGMDEKLFFGSGTQLSVL.

This clone has at least ten counts. The observed sequence ends 3 residues before the CDR3 terminus, with the missing tail filled in from the germline J gene. The chain couples TRBV6-1 to TRBJ2-5, with a tentative D call TRBD2 (7 bases). Germline-derived CDR1 and CDR2 are MNHNS and SASEGT. Trimming removed 0 bases at V and 5 bases at J, with 19 bases between. The CDR3 is 17 residues long. Incomplete CDR3 DNA: TGTGCCAGCAGTGAAGCCCCTAGGGGGGGGGCTTACGAGACC. It yields the protein CASSEAPRGGAYET. The CDR3 as a whole reads CASSEAPRGGAYETQYF.

This clone was observed at least ten times. The CDR3 extends 3 residues past the end of the read, so its final part is completed from the germline J gene. V is TRBV6-1 and J is TRBJ2-7, with 14 bases lining up with TRBD2. Germline V gene lookup returns CDR1 MNHNS and CDR2 SASEGT. The CDR3 consists of 15 residues. With V trimmed by 3 bases and J by 6 bases, 4 bases remained unmatched. The CDR3 protein is CASSEGTSGSSEQYF. Incomplete CDR3 DNA: TGTGCCAGCAGTGAGGGGACTAGCGGGAGTAGCGAG.

This clone was detected ten times or more. The read finishes 3 residues shy of the CDR3 end, and the germline J gene is used to complete it. This sequence joins TRBV27 and TRBJ2-3, with 7 bases fitting TRBD1. The junction had 5 bases not matched to a gene; V was cut back by 5 bases and J by 0 bases. Germline V gene sequence: CDR1 MNHEY, CDR2 SMNVEV (reference sequence). The CDR3 runs 15 residues. The part of the CDR3 DNA that was read is TGTGCCAGCAGTCCCTGGGGACAGAGCACAGATACG. It encodes CASSPWGQSTDT. The full CDR3 protein reads CASSPWGQSTDTQYF.

This clone was found many times. The chain's CDR3 is CASSPPQVISSYNEQFF. Incomplete CDR3 DNA: TGTGCCAGCAGTCCCCCGCAGGTGATCAGCTCCTACAATGAG. The J gene is TRBJ2-1, the V gene TRBV6-2 or TRBV6-3; no definite D call. Read data end 3 residues before the CDR3 end; the end is taken from the germline J gene. V lost 5 bases to trimming and J lost 0 bases, with 17 bases between them. The CDR3 loop spans 17 amino acids. Germline CDR1 reads MNHEY; CDR2 reads SVGEGT.

Only a few counts were recorded for this clone. The read falls 3 residues short of the CDR3 end, and the missing part is taken from the germline J gene. The chain links TRBV7-3 to TRBJ1-2, with TRBD1 matching 7 bases. This CDR3 has 15 residues. The V gene's germline CDR1 is SGHTA and CDR2 FQGTGA. The CDR3 protein is CASSNVAGGTDTYTF. The covered CDR3 bases are TGTGCCAGCAGCAACGTAGCGGGGGGGACAGATACC.

This clone was counted between two and nine times. A much larger clone lies a single base off, so this may be a read error. The sequenced fragment ends 3 residues before the CDR3 boundary, so the rest is inferred from the germline J gene. The J gene is TRBJ1-1, the V gene TRBV11-3; possible D gene TRBD1, 5 bases. The CDR3 consists of 13 residues. V was shortened by 3 bases and J by 1 base, with 6 bases between the two germline ends. Germline-derived CDR1 and CDR2 are SGHNT and YENEEA. This chain's CDR3 is CASSLGGNTEAFF. CDR3 bases read: TGTGCCAGCAGCTTGGGGGGGAACACTGAA.

Ten or more counts support this clone. The DNA ends 3 residues before the CDR3 does, and the rest of the CDR3 is filled in from the germline J gene. V gene TRBV12-3 or TRBV12-4 combines with J gene TRBJ2-7, with TRBD1 identical over 7 bases. This CDR3 is built from 16 residues. The junction had 8 bases not matched to a gene; V was cut back by 3 bases and J by 0 bases. Partial CDR3 DNA: TGTGCCAGCAGTTTCGCCGGGACAGAAAGCTCCTACGAG. Its protein product is CASSFAGTESSYE. Given in full, the CDR3 is CASSFAGTESSYEQYF.

This clone was seen many times. Coverage ceases 3 residues before the CDR3 finishes, and the germline J gene fills in the end. The chain is built from TRBV7-3 and TRBJ2-3, with D perhaps matching TRBD2 (7 bases). This CDR3 is built from 15 residues. The V gene lost 8 bases and the J gene lost 5 bases, with 20 bases spanning the gap. CDR1 is SGHTA, CDR2 FQGTGA, per germline. CDR3 DNA (partial): TGTGCCAGCGCTGGAGGGGGGGCTCGGGGAGATACG. It translates to CASAGGGARGDT. The whole CDR3 is CASAGGGARGDTQYF.

This clone was recorded at least ten times. The sequenced fragment ends 3 residues before the CDR3 boundary, so the rest is inferred from the germline J gene. The genes are TRBV5-6 and TRBJ1-5; no reliable D call. This CDR3 comprises 14 residues. Trimming took off 1 base at V and 3 bases at J, with 8 bases between the two ends. CDR1 SGHDT and CDR2 YYEEEE come from the germline V gene. The sequenced CDR3 bases are TGTGCCAGCAGCTTGAGGGTAGACAATCAGCCC. It encodes CASSLRVDNQP. The entire CDR3 protein is CASSLRVDNQPQHF.

Ten or more counts support this clone. The CDR3 end falls 3 residues outside the read, so it is completed with the germline J gene. This chain joins TRBV5-1 and TRBJ1-1; weak D call: TRBD1 (5 bases). The germline gives CDR1 SGHRS, CDR2 YFSETQ. Trimming took 1 base from V and 6 from J, leaving 10 bases between them. This CDR3 is 13 amino acids long. CDR3 region: CASSLWGGAEAFF. The sequenced part of the CDR3 DNA is TGCGCCAGCAGCTTGTGGGGGGGGGCTGAA. Full variable domain (remainder filled in from reference TRBV5-1 and TRBJ1-1): KAGVTQTPRYLIKTRGQQVTLSCSPISGHRSVSWYQQTPGQGLQFLFEYFSETQRNKGNFPGRFSGRQFSNSRSEMNVSTLELGDSALYLCASSLWGGAEAFFGQGTRLTVV.

With respect to this clone: Read sequence stops 3 residues before the CDR3 end, and the germline J gene provides the missing end. The rearrangement uses TRBV18 and TRBJ1-2, with unresolved D. This CDR3 has 13 residues. Germline V lookup: CDR1 KGHSH, CDR2 LQKENI. CDR3 bases read: TGTGCCAGCTCACCGGGAGACTACAATGAC. Protein product: CASSPGDYND. The whole CDR3 protein reads CASSPGDYNDYTF.

This clone was seen many times. The read terminates 3 residues before the CDR3 end, so the remaining end is supplied by the germline J gene. V and J are TRBV10-3 and TRBJ2-3; 10 nucleotides match TRBD2. The CDR3 has 13 amino acids. The junction had 3 bases not matched to a gene; V was cut back by 10 bases and J by 2 bases. The germline V gene has CDR1 ENHRY and CDR2 SYGVKD. The CDR3 is CATGLAATDTQYF. The sequenced part of the CDR3 DNA is TGTGCCACTGGACTAGCGGCCACAGATACG.

This clone was picked up many times. The CDR3 end lies 3 residues beyond the end of the read and is filled in from the germline J gene. The rearrangement uses TRBV6-2 or TRBV6-3 and TRBJ1-5; 7 bases fit TRBD1. The CDR3 length is 16 residues. The J segment lost 6 bases and the V segment lost 5 bases, leaving 13 bases of the junction unmatched. From germline, CDR1 is MNHEY and CDR2 SVGEGT. The chain's CDR3 is CASSTPGQWGSQPQHF. Incomplete CDR3 DNA: TGTGCCAGCAGTACCCCGGGACAGTGGGGGAGTCAGCCC.

This clone was found a few times. Read sequence stops 3 residues before the CDR3 end, and the germline J gene provides the missing end. The chain links TRBV7-2 to TRBJ1-2; a weak D match, TRBD1 (5 bases). Germline loops: CDR1 SGHTA, CDR2 FQGNSA. The CDR3 sequence is 14 residues long. Partial CDR3 DNA: TGTGCCAGCAGGGTAGCGGGGGTAAACAATGAC. Its translation: CASRVAGVNND. The CDR3, in full, reads CASRVAGVNNDYTF. The whole variable domain, filled in from reference TRBV7-2 and TRBJ1-2, reads GAGVSQSPSNKVTEKGKDVELRCDPISGHTALYWYRQSLGQGLEFLIYFQGNSAPDKSGLPSDRFSAERTGGSVSTLTIQRTQQEDSAVYLCASRVAGVNNDYTFGSGTRLTVV.

Many counts were recorded for this clone. The read is 3 residues too short to cover the CDR3 end, so that end is filled in from the germline J gene. This chain joins TRBV28 and TRBJ1-2, with no clear D. The CDR3 consists of 13 residues. Trimming shortened V by 3 bases and J by 4 bases, and 9 bases separated the two germline ends. Germline loops: CDR1 MDHEN, CDR2 SYDVKM. The part of the CDR3 DNA that was read is TGTGCCAGCAGTTTGCTTCACACCTATGGC. It yields the protein CASSLLHTYG. The CDR3 as a whole reads CASSLLHTYGYTF.

This clone was seen repeatedly, ten times or more. The junction departs from germline at one end; a sequencing error may be responsible. The CDR3 extends 3 residues past the end of the read, so its final part is completed from the germline J gene. V gene TRBV30 combines with J gene TRBJ1-2, with D unresolved. Germline V gives CDR1 GTSNPN, CDR2 SVGIG (reference sequence). CDR3 length: 11 residues. CDR3 bases read: TGTGCCTGGACGTCTAATTATGGC. Protein sequence: CAWTSNYG. The CDR3, in full, reads CAWTSNYGYTF. The full variable domain, rest sourced from reference TRBV30 and TRBJ1-2, is SQTIHQWPATLVQPVGSPLSLECTVEGTSNPNLYWYRQAAGRGLQLLFYSVGIGQISSEVPQNLSASRPQDRQFILSSKKLLLSDSGFYLCAWTSNYGYTFGSGTRLTVV.

In this sample, this clone turned up many times. CDR3 loop: CSAQTGRVTQETQYF. The part of the CDR3 DNA that was read is TGCAGTGCTCAAACGGGGAGAGTAACCCAAGAGACG. The chain combines TRBV20-1 with TRBJ2-3, with D possibly TRBD2 on 5 matching bases. The read terminates 3 residues before the CDR3 end, so the remaining end is supplied by the germline J gene. Germline CDR1 and CDR2: DFQATT and SNEGSKA (reference sequence). The CDR3 extends over 15 amino acids.

Worth noting for this clone: The read is 3 residues too short to cover the CDR3 end, so that end is filled in from the germline J gene. The chain carries TRBV19 and TRBJ1-1, with 7 positions matching TRBD1. The CDR3 spans 13 residues. The junction had 6 bases not matched to a gene; V was cut back by 7 bases and J by 4 bases. Germline CDR1 and CDR2: LNHDA and SQIVND (reference sequence). CDR3 sequence reads: CASIPGQSTEAFF. Partial CDR3 DNA: TGTGCCAGTATTCCGGGACAGTCCACTGAA.

At least ten counts were recorded for this clone. The read terminates 3 residues ahead of where the CDR3 ends, so the germline J gene completes it. The chain combines TRBV19 with TRBJ2-1, with D hard to call. The length of the CDR3 is 15 residues. Germline CDR1 and CDR2: LNHDA and SQIVND (reference sequence). V gave up 2 bases and J gave up 8 bases, with 16 bases separating them. The CDR3 bases that were read are TGTGCCAGTAGTATAACGCTGGCGGAGAATTATGAG. Translating gives CASSITLAENYE. The whole CDR3 sequence reads CASSITLAENYEQFF.

In its sample, this clone was seen many times. The read gets to within 3 residues of the CDR3 end, and the germline J gene fills in the rest. The gene calls are TRBV7-8 and TRBJ2-1; the match to TRBD2 covers 9 bases. Germline V gene sequence: CDR1 SGHVS, CDR2 FQNEAQ. The length of the CDR3 is 15 residues. V gave up 4 bases and J gave up 9 bases; unmatched junction bases: 10. The CDR3 reads CASSSAAGGTGEQFF. CDR3 DNA (partial): TGTGCCAGCAGCTCCGCAGCGGGGGGTACCGGTGAG.

This clone occurred many times. The CDR3 end is not reached by the read, which stops 3 residues before it; the germline J gene fills it in. V usage is TRBV7-6 and J usage is TRBJ2-2, with 8 bases fitting TRBD2. The CDR3 length is 16 residues. V shed 4 bases and J 3 bases; nucleotides not matched to a gene: 7. Germline V CDR1 and CDR2: SGHVS, FNYEAQ. CDR3 DNA, as far as it was read: TGTGCCAGCAGCTCCCGGACGCGGGGGGACACCGGGGAG. Translating it yields CASSSRTRGDTGE. The full CDR3 sequence reads CASSSRTRGDTGELFF.

In its sample, this clone was seen many times. Coverage ceases 3 residues before the CDR3 finishes, and the germline J gene fills in the end. The chain couples TRBV23-1 to TRBJ1-1; the D gene is possibly TRBD1 (6 bases). TRBV23-1 is classed as an ORF, of uncertain function. This CDR3 contains 15 residues. V was shortened by 4 bases and J by 2 bases, with 14 bases between the two germline ends. The CDR3 bases that were read are TGCGCCAGCAGTCTTGGGGGCAACGTAAACACTGAA. Amino acids: CASSLGGNVNTE. The whole CDR3 sequence is CASSLGGNVNTEAFF.